The clone carrying this T cell receptor beta chain was counted at least ten times. Its antigen is still unknown. Looked up from germline, CDR1 is DFQATT and CDR2 is SNEGSKA (reference sequence). V gave up 0 bases and J gave up 7 bases; unmatched junction bases: 5. CDR3 length equals 14 residues. The data originate from a study of CD8 T cells in ankylosing spondylitis. Each CDR3 protein gets one entry after TCRdb re-called the 5' RACE reads with MiXCR. Of 450,000 to 550,000 distinct CDR3 sequences listed, about 5.2% are singletons. The study, taken as a whole, reports: CD8+ disease-linked clones were present at relatively low frequencies in blood. In ankylosing spondylitis patients, matched synovial fluid reportedly showed significant enrichment of disease-linked clones. Blood of patients with ankylosing spondylitis appeared to be characterized by a TCR beta motif of several highly homologous variants.

The chain is built from TRBV20-1 and TRBJ2-2; 7 nucleotides align to TRBD2. Sequencing was carried out using blood, either unsorted or a sorted T cell fraction (not recorded which). The TCR was taken from a male donor with ankylosing spondylitis. Here the CDR3 reads CSARESGGGGELFF. In DNA, the CDR3 is TGCAGTGCTAGAGAATCGGGGGGAGGCGGGGAGCTGTTTTTT.